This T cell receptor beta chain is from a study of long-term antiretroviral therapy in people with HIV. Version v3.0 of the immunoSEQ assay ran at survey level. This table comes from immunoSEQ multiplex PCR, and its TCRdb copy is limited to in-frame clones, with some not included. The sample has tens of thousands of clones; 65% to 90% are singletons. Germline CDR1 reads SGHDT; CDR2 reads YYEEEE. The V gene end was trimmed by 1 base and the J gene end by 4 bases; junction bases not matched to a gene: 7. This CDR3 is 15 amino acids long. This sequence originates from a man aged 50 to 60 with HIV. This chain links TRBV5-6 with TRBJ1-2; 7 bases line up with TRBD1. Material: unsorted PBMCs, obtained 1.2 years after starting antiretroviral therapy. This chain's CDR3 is CASSLNGDSLYGYTF. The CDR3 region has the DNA TGTGCCAGCAGCTTGAACGGGGACAGCCTCTATGGCTACACCTTC.